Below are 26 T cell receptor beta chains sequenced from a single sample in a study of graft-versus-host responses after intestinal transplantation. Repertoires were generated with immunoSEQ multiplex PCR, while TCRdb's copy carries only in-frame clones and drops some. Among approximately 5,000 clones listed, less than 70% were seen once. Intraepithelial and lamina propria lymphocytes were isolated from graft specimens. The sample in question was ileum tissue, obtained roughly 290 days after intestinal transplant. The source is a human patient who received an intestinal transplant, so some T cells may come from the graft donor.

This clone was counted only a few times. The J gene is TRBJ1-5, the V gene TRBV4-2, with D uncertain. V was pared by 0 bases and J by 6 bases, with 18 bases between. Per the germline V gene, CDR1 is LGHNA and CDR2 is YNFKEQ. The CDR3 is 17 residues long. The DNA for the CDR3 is TGTGCCAGCAGCCAAGATCCCATTTCAGGAGGCGGTCAGCCCCAGCATTTT. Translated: CASSQDPISGGGQPQHF.

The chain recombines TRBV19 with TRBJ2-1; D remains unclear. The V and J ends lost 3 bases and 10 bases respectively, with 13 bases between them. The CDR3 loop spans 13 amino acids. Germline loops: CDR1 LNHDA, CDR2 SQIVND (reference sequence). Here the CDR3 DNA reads TGTGCCAGTAGTATGTGGGATGAGGAAGAGCAGTTCTTC. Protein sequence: CASSMWDEEEQFF.

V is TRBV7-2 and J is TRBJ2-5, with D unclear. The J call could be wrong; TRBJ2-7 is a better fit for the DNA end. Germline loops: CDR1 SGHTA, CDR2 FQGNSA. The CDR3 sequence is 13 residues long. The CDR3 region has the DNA TGTGCCAGCAGCTCCGGGCCCTCCTACGAGCAGTACTTC. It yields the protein CASSSGPSYEQYF.

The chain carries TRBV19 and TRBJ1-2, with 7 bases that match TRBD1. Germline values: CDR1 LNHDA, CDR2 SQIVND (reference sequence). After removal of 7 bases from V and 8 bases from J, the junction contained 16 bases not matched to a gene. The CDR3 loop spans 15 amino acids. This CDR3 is CASTLEQGGFQGYTF. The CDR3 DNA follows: TGTGCCAGTACCCTGGAGCAGGGGGGTTTTCAAGGCTACACCTTC.

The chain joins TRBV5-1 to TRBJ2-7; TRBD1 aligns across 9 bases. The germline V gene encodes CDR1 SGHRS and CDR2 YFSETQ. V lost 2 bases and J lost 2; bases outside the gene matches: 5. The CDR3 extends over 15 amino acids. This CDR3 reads CASSLRTGVTYEQYF. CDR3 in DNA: TGCGCCAGCAGCTTACGGACAGGGGTAACCTACGAGCAGTACTTC.

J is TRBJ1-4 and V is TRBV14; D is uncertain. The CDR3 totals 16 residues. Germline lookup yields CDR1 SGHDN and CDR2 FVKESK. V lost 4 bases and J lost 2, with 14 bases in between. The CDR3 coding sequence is TGTGCCAGCAGCCCACTCTTGGGGAGGACTAATGAAAAACTGTTTTTT. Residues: CASSPLLGRTNEKLFF. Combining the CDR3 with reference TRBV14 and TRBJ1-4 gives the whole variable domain EAGVTQFPSHSVIEKGQTVTLRCDPISGHDNLYWYRRVMGKEIKFLLHFVKESKQDESGMPNNRFLAERTGGTYSTLKVQPAELEDSGVYFCASSPLLGRTNEKLFFGSGTQLSVL.

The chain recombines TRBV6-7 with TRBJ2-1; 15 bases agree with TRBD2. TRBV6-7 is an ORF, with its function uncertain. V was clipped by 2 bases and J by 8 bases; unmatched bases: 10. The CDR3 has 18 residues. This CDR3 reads CASSYPRTSGGAGDEQFF. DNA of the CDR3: TGTGCCAGCAGTTACCCCAGGACTAGCGGGGGGGCCGGGGATGAGCAGTTCTTC.

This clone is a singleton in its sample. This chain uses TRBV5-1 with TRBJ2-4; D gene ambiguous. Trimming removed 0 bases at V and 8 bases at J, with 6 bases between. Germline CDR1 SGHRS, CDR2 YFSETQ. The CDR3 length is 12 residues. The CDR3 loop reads CASSLGEDIQYF. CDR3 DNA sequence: TGCGCCAGCAGCTTGGGAGAGGACATTCAGTACTTC.

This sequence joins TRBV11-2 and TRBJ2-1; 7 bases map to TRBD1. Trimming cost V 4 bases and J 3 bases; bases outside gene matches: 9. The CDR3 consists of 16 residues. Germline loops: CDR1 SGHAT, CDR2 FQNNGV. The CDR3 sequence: CASSSPKDRNYNEQFF. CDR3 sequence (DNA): TGTGCCAGCAGCTCGCCTAAGGACAGGAACTACAATGAGCAGTTCTTC. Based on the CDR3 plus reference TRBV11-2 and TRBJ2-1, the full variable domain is EAGVAQSPRYKIIEKRQSVAFWCNPISGHATLYWYQQILGQGPKLLIQFQNNGVVDDSQLPKDRFSAERLKGVDSTLKIQPAKLEDSAVYLCASSSPKDRNYNEQFFGPGTRLTVL.

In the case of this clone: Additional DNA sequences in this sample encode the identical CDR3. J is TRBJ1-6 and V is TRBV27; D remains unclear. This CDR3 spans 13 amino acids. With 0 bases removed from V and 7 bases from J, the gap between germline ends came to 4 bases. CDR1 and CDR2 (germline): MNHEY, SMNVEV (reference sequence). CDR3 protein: CASSLSTNSPLHF. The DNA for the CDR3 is TGTGCCAGCAGTTTATCGACAAATTCACCCCTCCACTTT.

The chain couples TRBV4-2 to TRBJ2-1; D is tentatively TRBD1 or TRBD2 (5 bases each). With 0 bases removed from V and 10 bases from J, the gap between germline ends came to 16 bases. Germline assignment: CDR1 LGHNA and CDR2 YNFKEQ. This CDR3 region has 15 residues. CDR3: CASSQEGTRRGEQFF. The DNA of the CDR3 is TGTGCCAGCAGCCAAGAAGGGACCCGGCGCGGGGAGCAGTTCTTC.

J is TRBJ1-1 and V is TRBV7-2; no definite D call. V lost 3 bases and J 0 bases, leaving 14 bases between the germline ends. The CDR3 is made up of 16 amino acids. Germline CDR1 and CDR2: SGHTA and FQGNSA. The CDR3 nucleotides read TGTGCCAGCAGCTTTTATTGGGCGGCCCTGAACACTGAAGCTTTCTTT. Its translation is CASSFYWAALNTEAFF.

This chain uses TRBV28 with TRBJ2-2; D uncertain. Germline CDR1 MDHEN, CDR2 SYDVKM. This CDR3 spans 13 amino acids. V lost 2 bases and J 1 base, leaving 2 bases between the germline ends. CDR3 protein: CASSLRNTGELFF. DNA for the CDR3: TGTGCCAGCAGTTTAAGGAACACCGGGGAGCTGTTTTTT.

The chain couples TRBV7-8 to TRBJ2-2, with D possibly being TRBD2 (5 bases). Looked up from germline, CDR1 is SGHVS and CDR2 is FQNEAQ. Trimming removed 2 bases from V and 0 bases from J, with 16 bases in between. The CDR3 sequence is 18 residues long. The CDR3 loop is CASSLYRAPGTNTGELFF. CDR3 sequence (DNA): TGTGCCAGCAGCTTATACAGAGCCCCGGGGACGAACACCGGGGAGCTGTTTTTT. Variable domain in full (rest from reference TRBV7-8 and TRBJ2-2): GAGVSQSPRYKVAKRGQDVALRCDPISGHVSLFWYQQALGQGPEFLTYFQNEAQLDKSGLPSDRFFAERPEGSVSTLKIQRTQQEDSAVYLCASSLYRAPGTNTGELFFGEGSRLTVL.

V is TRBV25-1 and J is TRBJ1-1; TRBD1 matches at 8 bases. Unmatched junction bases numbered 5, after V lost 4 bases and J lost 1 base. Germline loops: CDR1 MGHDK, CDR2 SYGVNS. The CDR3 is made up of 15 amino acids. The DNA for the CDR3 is TGTGCCAGCAGTGCCTCCGGGACAGGGAACACTGAAGCTTTCTTT. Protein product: CASSASGTGNTEAFF.

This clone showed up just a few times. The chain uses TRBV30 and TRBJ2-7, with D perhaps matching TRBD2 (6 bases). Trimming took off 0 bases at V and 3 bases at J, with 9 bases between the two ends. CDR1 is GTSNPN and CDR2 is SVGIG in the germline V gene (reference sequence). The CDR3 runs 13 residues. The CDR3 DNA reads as TGTGCCTGGAGTGTGGGGGGAGACTACGAGCAGTACTTC. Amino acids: CAWSVGGDYEQYF.

CDR3 in DNA: TGTGCCAGCAGTTTTGCTCGACTAGCGACCTACGAGCAGTACTTC. It specifies CASSFARLATYEQYF. The chain has TRBV27 and TRBJ2-7, with 8 bases fitting TRBD2. Per germline, CDR1 MNHEY and CDR2 SMNVEV (reference sequence). This CDR3 region has 15 residues. Trimming removed 3 bases from V and 2 bases from J; junction bases left unmatched: 6.

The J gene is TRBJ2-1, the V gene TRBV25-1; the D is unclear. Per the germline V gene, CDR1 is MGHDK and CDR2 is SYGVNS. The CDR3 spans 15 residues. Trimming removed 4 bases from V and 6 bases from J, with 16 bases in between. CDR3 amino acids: CASSGRPPVGNEQFF. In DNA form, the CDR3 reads TGTGCCAGCAGTGGCCGGCCCCCGGTAGGCAATGAGCAGTTCTTC.

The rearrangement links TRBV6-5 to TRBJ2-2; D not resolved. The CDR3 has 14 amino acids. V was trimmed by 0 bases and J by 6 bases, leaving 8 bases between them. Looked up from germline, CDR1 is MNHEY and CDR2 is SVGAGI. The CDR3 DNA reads TGTGCCAGCAGTTACTCCACATCAGCCGGGGAGCTGTTTTTT. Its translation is CASSYSTSAGELFF.

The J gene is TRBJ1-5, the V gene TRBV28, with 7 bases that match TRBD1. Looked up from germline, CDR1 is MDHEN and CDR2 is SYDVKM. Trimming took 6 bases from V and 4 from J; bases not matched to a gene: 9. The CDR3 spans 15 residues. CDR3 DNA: TGTGCCAGCAGAGATGGATCCAGGGGGAATCAGCCCCAGCATTTT. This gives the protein CASRDGSRGNQPQHF. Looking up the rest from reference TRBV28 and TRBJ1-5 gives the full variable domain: DVKVTQSSRYLVKRTGEKVFLECVQDMDHENMFWYRQDPGLGLRLIYFSYDVKMKEKGDIPEGYSVSREKKERFSLILESASTNQTSMYLCASRDGSRGNQPQHFGDGTRLSIL.

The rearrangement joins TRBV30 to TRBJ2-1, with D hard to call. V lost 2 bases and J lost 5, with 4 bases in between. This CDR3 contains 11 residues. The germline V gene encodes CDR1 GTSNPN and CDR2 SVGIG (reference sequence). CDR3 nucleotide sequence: TGTGCCTGGAGTCCGGACAATGAGCAGTTCTTC. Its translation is CAWSPDNEQFF.

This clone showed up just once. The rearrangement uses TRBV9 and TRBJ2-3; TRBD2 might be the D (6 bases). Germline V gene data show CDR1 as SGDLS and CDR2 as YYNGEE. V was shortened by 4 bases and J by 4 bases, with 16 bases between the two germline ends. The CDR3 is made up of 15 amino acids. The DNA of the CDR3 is TGTGCCAGCAGCCCCGGCGCGGGGCCGTCAGATACGCAGTATTTT. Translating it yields CASSPGAGPSDTQYF.

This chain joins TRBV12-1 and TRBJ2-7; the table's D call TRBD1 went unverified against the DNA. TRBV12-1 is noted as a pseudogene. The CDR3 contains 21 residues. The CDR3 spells CASSRFLYPPTGKIPSYEQYF. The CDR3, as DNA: TGTGCCAGCAGCCGGTTTTTGTACCCCCCAACAGGGAAAATTCCCTCCTACGAGCAGTACTTC.

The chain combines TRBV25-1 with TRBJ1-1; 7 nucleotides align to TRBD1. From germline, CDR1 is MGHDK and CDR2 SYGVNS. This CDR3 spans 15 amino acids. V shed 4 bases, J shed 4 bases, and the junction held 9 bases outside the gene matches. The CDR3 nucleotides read TGTGCCAGCAGTGTCACCACAGGGGATGGCACTGAAGCTTTCTTT. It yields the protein CASSVTTGDGTEAFF. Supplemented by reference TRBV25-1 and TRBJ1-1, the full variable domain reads EADIYQTPRYLVIGTGKKITLECSQTMGHDKMYWYQQDPGMELHLIHYSYGVNSTEKGDLSSESTVSRIRTEHFPLTLESARPSHTSQYLCASSVTTGDGTEAFFGQGTRLTVV.

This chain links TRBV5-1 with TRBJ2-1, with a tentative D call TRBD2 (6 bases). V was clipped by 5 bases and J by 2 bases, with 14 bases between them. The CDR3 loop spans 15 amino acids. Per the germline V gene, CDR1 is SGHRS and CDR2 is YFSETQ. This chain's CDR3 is CASSPGTLTYNEQFF. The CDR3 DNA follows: TGCGCCAGCAGTCCCGGGACTCTCACCTACAATGAGCAGTTCTTC.

DNA for the CDR3: TGCGCCAGCAGTTTAGACGGCCTGAACACTGAAGCTTTCTTT. Translating it yields CASSLDGLNTEAFF. This chain links TRBV5-1 with TRBJ1-1, with unresolved D. V was pared by 5 bases and J by 0 bases, with 11 bases between. The CDR3 contains 14 residues. From germline, CDR1 is SGHRS and CDR2 YFSETQ.